Presented here are 32 T cell receptor beta chains from one specimen sequenced in a study of control samples from healthy donors and cancer patients. Generated by immunoSEQ multiplex PCR, the TCRdb table keeps only in-frame clones and is missing some. In the table there are 180,000 or so clones, 93% of which are singletons. Sequenced sample: blood. The receptors originated from a woman aged 60-75 years in good health.

The chain employs TRBV7-2 and TRBJ1-2, with 11 bases aligning to TRBD1. Trimming removed 5 bases from V and 3 bases from J; junction bases left unmatched: 5. Germline CDR1 and CDR2: SGHTA and FQGNSA. This CDR3 region has 15 residues. CDR3 sequence: CASSEDRGRHYGYTF. The CDR3 DNA reads as TGTGCCAGCAGCGAGGACAGGGGGCGTCACTATGGCTACACCTTC.

The gene calls are TRBV4-3 and TRBJ1-1; 7 bases are shared with TRBD1. Per the germline V gene, CDR1 is LGHNA and CDR2 is YSLEER. Trimming at V came to 4 bases and at J to 5 bases, leaving 10 bases not matched to a gene. This CDR3 has 15 residues. The CDR3: CASSRQTGWETEAFF. The CDR3 bases are TGCGCCAGCAGCCGCCAGACAGGGTGGGAGACTGAAGCTTTCTTT.

The chain employs TRBV1 and TRBJ2-3; TRBD2 is the table's D call, not checked against the DNA. TRBV1 is annotated as a pseudogene. The CDR3 loop spans 17 amino acids. The DNA for the CDR3 is TGCACCAGCAGCGATCGGGAACCCCTATTCAGCACAGATACGCAGTATTTT. Its protein product is CTSSDREPLFSTDTQYF.

This clone was detected only once. The V call is TRBV29-1, the J call TRBJ1-4, with D hard to call. This CDR3 region has 16 residues. Trimming took 4 bases from V and 0 from J, leaving 15 bases between them. From germline, CDR1 is SQVTM and CDR2 ANQGSEA. CDR3 sequence (DNA): TGCAGCGTTGTGGATGATCGGGCATCAACTAATGAAAAACTGTTTTTT. It is translated as CSVVDDRASTNEKLFF.

The chain uses TRBV3-1 (or the pseudogene TRBV3-2) and TRBJ2-1; tentatively, D is TRBD1 or TRBD2 (5 bases each). Trimming removed 0 bases at V and 3 bases at J, with 9 bases between. From germline, CDR1 is LGHDT and CDR2 YNNKEL (reference sequence). CDR3 size: 15 residues. The CDR3 loop is CASSQEGRNYNEQFF. The DNA of the CDR3 is TGTGCCAGCAGCCAAGAGGGACGAAACTACAATGAGCAGTTCTTC.

The chain uses TRBV9 and TRBJ1-6, with D possibly being TRBD1 (5 bases). V shed 0 bases and J shed 9 bases, with 16 bases lying between them. This CDR3 contains 16 residues. Germline assignment: CDR1 SGDLS and CDR2 YYNGEE. The CDR3 DNA sequence: TGTGCCAGCAGCGTAGCCACAGGCACCCATACTTCACCCCTCCACTTT. Encoded protein: CASSVATGTHTSPLHF.

V and J are TRBV11-2 and TRBJ2-5; 7 nucleotides line up with TRBD2. The V gene's germline CDR1 is SGHAT and CDR2 FQNNGV. Trimming cost V 0 bases and J 5 bases; bases outside gene matches: 6. The CDR3 runs to 15 residues. The CDR3 DNA reads as TGTGCCAGCAGCTTAGACCAACTAGCGAGGGAGACCCAGTACTTC. It specifies CASSLDQLARETQYF.

The V call is TRBV5-1, the J call TRBJ2-5; D not certain. The CDR3 totals 14 residues. CDR1 SGHRS and CDR2 YFSETQ come from the germline V gene. With 6 bases removed from V and 4 bases from J, the gap between germline ends came to 16 bases. This CDR3 is CASTGVGDSETQYF. The CDR3 nucleotides are TGCGCCAGCACCGGTGTGGGCGACTCAGAGACCCAGTACTTC.

This chain joins TRBV18 and TRBJ1-1, with TRBD1 matching 10 bases. The germline V gene encodes CDR1 KGHSH and CDR2 LQKENI. The ends lost 4 bases at V and 0 bases at J; junction bases unmatched: 5. The CDR3 sequence is 16 residues long. CDR3 amino acids: CASSRWTGGMNTEAFF. CDR3 bases: TGTGCCAGCTCACGATGGACAGGGGGGATGAACACTGAAGCTTTCTTT.

V usage is TRBV5-6 and J usage is TRBJ1-2; D call uncertain. V shed 0 bases and J shed 14 bases, with 17 bases lying between them. The CDR3 is made up of 13 amino acids. Germline loops: CDR1 SGHDT, CDR2 YYEEEE. CDR3 nucleotide sequence: TGTGCCAGCAGCTTGGATCTAGGCCCTTTGAAGACCTTC. The encoded protein is CASSLDLGPLKTF.

The chain is built from TRBV7-9 and TRBJ1-2; D may be TRBD1 (6 bases). The CDR3 covers 15 residues. CDR1 SEHNR and CDR2 FQNEAQ come from the germline V gene (reference sequence). V was clipped by 1 base and J by 4 bases, with 13 bases between them. The chain's CDR3 is CASSLDGGGIYGYTF. In DNA form, the CDR3 reads TGTGCCAGCAGCTTAGATGGAGGGGGGATCTATGGCTACACCTTC. The complete variable domain, with remaining parts taken from reference TRBV7-9 and TRBJ1-2, reads DTGVSQNPRHKITKRGQNVTFRCDPISEHNRLYWYRQTLGQGPEFLTYFQNEAQLEKSRLLSDRFSAERPKGSFSTLEIQRTEQGDSAMYLCASSLDGGGIYGYTFGSGTRLTVV.

The J gene is TRBJ2-6, the V gene TRBV4-3; the D is unclear. Germline V CDR1 and CDR2: LGHNA, YSLEER. The CDR3 is made up of 15 amino acids. V was clipped by 1 base and J by 0 bases, with 4 bases between them. The CDR3 DNA reads as TGCGCCAGCAGCCAAGCACTCTCTGGGGCCAACGTCCTGACTTTC. Translating it yields CASSQALSGANVLTF.

V usage is TRBV7-6 and J usage is TRBJ1-1; 11 bases agree with TRBD1. Germline V lookup: CDR1 SGHVS, CDR2 FNYEAQ. The trim removed 0 bases at V and 5 bases at J, leaving 2 bases unmatched. The CDR3 has 15 residues. The CDR3 DNA is TGTGCCAGCAGCTTAGCAGGACAGGGGGCGACTGAAGCTTTCTTT. Translation gives CASSLAGQGATEAFF.

The chain joins TRBV9 to TRBJ1-2; 9 bases line up with TRBD1. V lost 3 bases to trimming and J lost 8 bases; unmatched junction nucleotides: 2. Looked up from germline, CDR1 is SGDLS and CDR2 is YYNGEE. The CDR3 consists of 12 residues. This CDR3 reads CASSGQGEGYTF. CDR3 bases: TGTGCCAGCAGCGGACAGGGGGAAGGCTACACCTTC.

This sequence joins TRBV7-2 and TRBJ2-5; D may correspond to TRBD1 or TRBD2 (5 bases each). Trimming removed 0 bases from V and 3 bases from J, with 11 bases in between. Per germline, CDR1 SGHTA and CDR2 FQGNSA. This CDR3 has 15 amino acids. The CDR3, as DNA: TGTGCCAGCAGCTTAGCGTTCGGGGCTAAAGAGACCCAGTACTTC. It yields the protein CASSLAFGAKETQYF.

The chain uses TRBV18 and TRBJ1-2; D ambiguous. The germline CDR1 and CDR2 sequences are KGHSH and LQKENI. This CDR3 spans 14 amino acids. V gave up 3 bases and J gave up 1 base, with 9 bases separating them. The CDR3 sequence is CASSPRGHNYGYTF. The CDR3 bases are TGTGCCAGCTCACCCCGCGGTCATAACTATGGCTACACCTTC.

CDR3 sequence (DNA): TGCAGTGCTAGTGATGGGGATACGCAGTATTTT. Protein sequence: CSASDGDTQYF. The genes are TRBV20-1 and TRBJ2-3; D not certain. The CDR3 runs 11 residues. Germline CDR1 DFQATT, CDR2 SNEGSKA (reference sequence). With 3 bases removed from V and 6 bases from J, the gap between germline ends came to 7 bases.

This chain connects TRBV2 to TRBJ1-1, with D possibly being TRBD1 (5 bases). Germline CDR1 is SNHLY and CDR2 is FYNNEI. The CDR3 has 14 residues. The germline V and J ends were trimmed by 3 bases and 2 bases, with 10 bases remaining between them. CDR3 protein: CASSDGQGNTEAFF. In DNA form, the CDR3 reads TGTGCCAGCAGTGATGGGCAGGGCAACACTGAAGCTTTCTTT.

The chain's CDR3 is CASNQLAGGRETQYF. The CDR3 coding sequence is TGTGCCAGCAATCAACTAGCGGGGGGGCGGGAGACCCAGTACTTC. The chain recombines TRBV6-5 with TRBJ2-5, with 13 bases that match TRBD2. The CDR3 has 15 amino acids. Germline V lookup: CDR1 MNHEY, CDR2 SVGAGI. J gave up 5 bases and V 7 bases, and 7 bases lay outside the gene matches.

This clone has just one count. The J gene is TRBJ1-3, the V gene TRBV18; no definite D call. This CDR3 is 15 amino acids long. Trimming left V 2 bases short and J 0 bases short, with 8 bases between. Germline loops: CDR1 KGHSH, CDR2 LQKENI. CDR3 protein: CASSPGSFSGNTIYF. CDR3 bases: TGTGCCAGCTCACCAGGGTCTTTCTCTGGAAACACCATATATTTT.

The chain combines TRBV6-5 with TRBJ1-5; a possible D gene is TRBD1 (6 bases). Germline values: CDR1 MNHEY, CDR2 SVGAGI. This CDR3 region has 15 residues. V lost 5 bases and J 2 bases, leaving 13 bases between the germline ends. CDR3 nucleotide sequence: TGTGCCAGCAGTACCTACAGGGCTGGCAATCAGCCCCAGCATTTT. Translated, it gives CASSTYRAGNQPQHF.

The chain is built from TRBV2 and TRBJ1-2; 12 bases agree with TRBD1. Germline V gives CDR1 SNHLY, CDR2 FYNNEI. V shed 6 bases and J 4 bases; nucleotides not matched to a gene: 6. The CDR3 totals 15 residues. The CDR3 loop is CASRPGQGASYGYTF. The CDR3 nucleotides read TGTGCCAGCAGGCCGGGACAGGGGGCAAGCTATGGCTACACCTTC.

The chain is built from TRBV3-1 (or the pseudogene TRBV3-2) and TRBJ1-6, with D perhaps TRBD1 (6 bases). Germline assignment: CDR1 LGHDT and CDR2 YNNKEL (reference sequence). This CDR3 is 16 amino acids long. Trimming left V 2 bases short and J 4 bases short, with 12 bases between. CDR3 protein: CASSQSPTGYNSPLHF. CDR3 DNA sequence: TGTGCCAGCAGCCAATCCCCCACAGGGTATAATTCACCCCTCCACTTT.

The chain uses TRBV10-3 and TRBJ2-5; D may be TRBD1 (5 bases). V lost 6 bases, J lost 5 bases, and 13 bases lay in between. In germline, CDR1 is ENHRY, CDR2 SYGVKD. This CDR3 contains 13 residues. CDR3 region: CAIRRGAEETQYF. CDR3 sequence (DNA): TGTGCCATCAGAAGGGGCGCGGAGGAGACCCAGTACTTC.

The J gene is TRBJ2-5, the V gene TRBV5-1, with a tentative D call TRBD2 (6 bases). CDR1 SGHRS and CDR2 YFSETQ come from the germline V gene. CDR3 length: 16 amino acids. V gave up 0 bases and J gave up 1 base, with 13 bases separating them. As DNA, the CDR3 is TGCGCCAGCAGCTTGGTCATACTGGGGGGCCAAGAGACCCAGTACTTC. Protein sequence: CASSLVILGGQETQYF.

The rearrangement uses TRBV29-1 and TRBJ2-1; no clear D. Germline values: CDR1 SQVTM, CDR2 ANQGSEA. CDR3 length equals 14 residues. With 3 bases removed from V and 3 bases from J, the gap between germline ends came to 12 bases. DNA of the CDR3: TGCAGCGTTGACACCCCCTGGGACTACAATGAGCAGTTCTTC. Protein sequence: CSVDTPWDYNEQFF.

This sequence joins TRBV7-2 and TRBJ1-2; 7 bases match TRBD1. The CDR3 is made up of 16 amino acids. The J segment lost 0 bases and the V segment lost 5 bases, leaving 9 bases of the junction unmatched. Germline V lookup: CDR1 SGHTA, CDR2 FQGNSA. The CDR3 region has the DNA TGTGCCAGCAGCCAAAGGACAGGTCACGCTAACTATGGCTACACCTTC. It translates to CASSQRTGHANYGYTF.

The chain is built from TRBV6-5 and TRBJ2-2, with D perhaps matching TRBD1 (7 bases). V lost 7 bases, J lost 5 bases, and 11 bases lay in between. Germline V gene sequence: CDR1 MNHEY, CDR2 SVGAGI. The CDR3 spans 13 residues. CDR3 sequence reads: CASTQGGTGELFF. The CDR3 bases are TGTGCCAGCACTCAGGGGGGAACCGGGGAGCTGTTTTTT.

The chain joins TRBV19 to TRBJ1-3, with D possibly matching TRBD1 (6 bases). CDR1 is LNHDA and CDR2 is SQIVND in the germline V gene (reference sequence). V was trimmed by 5 bases and J by 0 bases, leaving 11 bases between them. This CDR3 region has 15 residues. The CDR3 reads CASSWGQHSGNTIYF. The CDR3 DNA reads as TGTGCCAGTAGTTGGGGGCAGCACTCTGGAAACACCATATATTTT.

Written as DNA, the CDR3 is TGTGCCAGCAGCGTAGGAGTGACAGGGTCTAATGAAAAACTGTTTTTT. This encodes CASSVGVTGSNEKLFF. This chain connects TRBV9 to TRBJ1-4, with 7 bases lining up with TRBD1. The CDR3 has 16 residues. The germline gives CDR1 SGDLS, CDR2 YYNGEE. Losses at the gene ends were 0 bases for V and 3 bases for J; bases not matched to a gene: 5. The whole variable domain, filled in from reference TRBV9 and TRBJ1-4, reads DSGVTQTPKHLITATGQRVTLRCSPRSGDLSVYWYQQSLDQGLQFLIQYYNGEERAKGNILERFSAQQFPDLHSELNLSSLELGDSALYFCASSVGVTGSNEKLFFGSGTQLSVL.

The chain joins TRBV6-5 to TRBJ1-5; D unresolved. Trimming cost V 5 bases and J 2 bases, with 13 bases left between them. Germline-derived CDR1 and CDR2 are MNHEY and SVGAGI. The CDR3 loop spans 15 amino acids. CDR3 protein: CASSPSRGGNQPQHF. Here the CDR3 DNA reads TGTGCCAGCAGTCCGAGTCGAGGTGGCAATCAGCCCCAGCATTTT.

This CDR3 reads CASRDGTSGYSTDTQYF. DNA of the CDR3: TGTGCCAGCAGAGACGGGACTAGCGGGTATAGCACAGATACGCAGTATTTT. The rearrangement links TRBV19 to TRBJ2-3; 12 bases fit TRBD2. The CDR3 covers 17 residues. Germline CDR1 and CDR2: LNHDA and SQIVND (reference sequence). The J segment lost 0 bases and the V segment lost 9 bases, leaving 10 bases of the junction unmatched.